Shown below are 14 T cell receptor beta chains from a single sample sequenced in a study of regulatory T cells in long-lasting Graves disease. Library construction for TCR beta used iRepertoire HTBI primers and Arm-PCR of CDR3 regions. TCRdb processed the multiplex PCR reads anew with MiXCR; each CDR3 protein has one entry. The table includes approximately 540,000 distinct CDR3 sequences, 12% detected once. The time point: newly diagnosed GD, antithyroid drugs for less than 3 months. PBMC RNA served as the TCR library source. These same data were also listed under a study on T cells in Graves' hyperthyroidism and ophthalmopathy.

The specimen comprised peripheral blood mononuclear cells (PBMCs), sampled at new diagnosis, from a patient treated with antithyroid drugs. These receptors originate from a woman younger than 45 with Graves disease.

This clonotype was counted a few times. This sequence joins TRBV29-1 and TRBJ2-2; either TRBD1 or TRBD2 may supply D (6 bases each). Trimming took 4 bases from V and 6 from J, leaving 12 bases between them. Germline V gene sequence: CDR1 SQVTM, CDR2 ANQGSEA. The CDR3 runs 13 residues. DNA for the CDR3: TGCAGCGTTGGAACGGAGGGGGCCGGGGAGCTGTTTTTT. Translated: CSVGTEGAGELFF.

The V call is TRBV4-1, the J call TRBJ1-1; D unclear. This CDR3 has 16 amino acids. Trimming cost V 0 bases and J 2 bases, with 13 bases left between them. Germline assignment: CDR1 MGHRA and CDR2 YSYEKL. The CDR3 coding sequence is TGCGCCAGCAGCCAAGATCTCGCGCAGTTTAACACTGAAGCTTTCTTT. Translated, it gives CASSQDLAQFNTEAFF.

This clonotype was recorded many times. The V call is TRBV29-1, the J call TRBJ2-3, with 9 bases that match TRBD2. J was trimmed by 6 bases and V by 8 bases; bases with no gene match: 6. There are 12 residues in the CDR3. Germline loops: CDR1 SQVTM, CDR2 ANQGSEA. CDR3 amino acids: CSSGLAADTQYF. CDR3 nucleotides: TGCAGCTCGGGACTAGCAGCCGATACGCAGTATTTT.

This clonotype was picked up many times. V is TRBV6-2 or TRBV6-3 and J is TRBJ2-3; D gene ambiguous. Trimming stripped 2 bases from V and 0 bases from J, with 12 bases between. From germline, CDR1 is MNHEY and CDR2 SVGEGT. The CDR3 is 16 amino acids. In DNA form, the CDR3 reads TGTGCCAGCAGTTACGGGCCCACCACTAGCACAGATACGCAGTATTTT. Amino acid sequence: CASSYGPTTSTDTQYF.

The table lists this clonotype with many counts. V usage is TRBV19 and J usage is TRBJ1-1; D remains ambiguous. The V gene lost 9 bases and the J gene lost 0 bases, with 14 bases spanning the gap. This CDR3 has 14 residues. The germline V gene has CDR1 LNHDA and CDR2 SQIVND (reference sequence). The CDR3 is CASMDYSLNTEAFF. CDR3 bases: TGTGCCAGCATGGACTACTCCTTGAACACTGAAGCTTTCTTT.

This clonotype showed up just a few times. The chain couples TRBV20-1 to TRBJ1-3; D ambiguous. The CDR3 is made up of 14 amino acids. Trimming took 6 bases from V and 1 from J, leaving 13 bases between them. Per the germline V gene, CDR1 is DFQATT and CDR2 is SNEGSKA (reference sequence). CDR3 amino acids: CSALKVKSGNTIYF. CDR3 sequence (DNA): TGCAGTGCCCTAAAGGTCAAATCTGGAAACACCATATATTTT.

This clonotype was recorded many times. The rearrangement joins TRBV6-2 or TRBV6-3 to TRBJ2-6, with D possibly TRBD1 on 5 matching bases. Germline V gene sequence: CDR1 MNHEY, CDR2 SVGEGT. Trimming took off 4 bases at V and 2 bases at J, with 18 bases between the two ends. The CDR3 has 18 residues. In DNA form, the CDR3 reads TGTGCCAGCAGTTTAGACCGACAGTACAGCACTGGGGCCAACGTCCTGACTTTC. Residues: CASSLDRQYSTGANVLTF.

V is TRBV6-1 and J is TRBJ2-1, with 7 positions matching TRBD2. The CDR3 is 15 amino acids. V dropped 7 bases and J dropped 2; count of bases not matched to a gene: 8. Per the germline V gene, CDR1 is MNHNS and CDR2 is SASEGT. The CDR3 region has the DNA TGTGCCAGCAACAGAAGGAGCGGGACCTACAATGAGCAGTTCTTC. Protein: CASNRRSGTYNEQFF.

This chain joins TRBV10-3 and TRBJ2-4; 16 bases fit TRBD2. The CDR3 spans 18 residues. Germline V gene lookup returns CDR1 ENHRY and CDR2 SYGVKD. V was pared by 10 bases and J by 4 bases, with 13 bases of the junction left unmatched. CDR3 DNA: TGTGCCACCCGCCTGGGACTAGCGGGAGGGCCGGAAAAAAACATTCAGTACTTC. Translating it yields CATRLGLAGGPEKNIQYF.

This clonotype showed up just a few times. This chain joins TRBV11-1 and TRBJ2-7; the D is unclear. V was shortened by 1 base and J by 6 bases, with 10 bases between the two germline ends. Germline V gene lookup returns CDR1 SGHAT and CDR2 FQDESV (reference sequence). The CDR3 is 13 amino acids. Here the CDR3 DNA reads TGTGCCAGCAGCTTAGGGGTCGAAGGCGAGCAGTACTTC. This translates into CASSLGVEGEQYF.

V gene TRBV4-2 combines with J gene TRBJ2-7; 8 bases map to TRBD2. J gave up 2 bases and V 1 base, and 4 bases lay outside the gene matches. The germline CDR1 and CDR2 sequences are LGHNA and YNFKEQ. This CDR3 contains 15 residues. The CDR3 loop is CASSQGAGEPYEQYF. The CDR3 DNA sequence: TGTGCCAGCAGCCAAGGAGCGGGAGAACCCTACGAGCAGTACTTC.

The V and J genes are TRBV7-2 and TRBJ1-1, with D hard to call. V lost 3 bases, J lost 2 bases, and 13 bases lay in between. The CDR3 length is 15 residues. CDR1 and CDR2 (germline): SGHTA, FQGNSA. The DNA of the CDR3 is TGTGCCAGCAGCTTGTTTCAGTGGGCAAACACTGAAGCTTTCTTT. Translating it yields CASSLFQWANTEAFF.

This clonotype was seen repeatedly, ten times or more. The V call is TRBV24-1, the J call TRBJ2-1; 10 nucleotides align to TRBD2. Germline V CDR1 and CDR2: KGHDR, SFDVKD. The junction had 2 bases not matched to a gene; V was cut back by 4 bases and J by 0 bases. This CDR3 comprises 16 residues. In nucleotides, the CDR3 is TGTGCCACCAGTGAGAGGACTAGCGGCTCCTACAATGAGCAGTTCTTC. This encodes CATSERTSGSYNEQFF.

The sample holds many counts of this clonotype. The chain links TRBV20-1 to TRBJ2-1, with 8 bases aligning to TRBD2. The J segment lost 5 bases and the V segment lost 6 bases, leaving 12 bases of the junction unmatched. The germline gives CDR1 DFQATT, CDR2 SNEGSKA (reference sequence). The CDR3 is 15 residues long. This CDR3 reads CSASRAIAGNNEQFF. In DNA, the CDR3 is TGCAGTGCCTCCCGAGCGATAGCGGGAAACAATGAGCAGTTCTTC.